These 22 T cell receptor beta chains share one sample of origin, sequenced in a study of shared clonotypes between healthy human individuals. Clones were read by immunoSEQ multiplex PCR, and TCRdb kept only the in-frame ones, dropping some. The data show roughly 2.5 million clones, more than 80% seen once. The specimen was naive CD4+ T cells sorted from blood. The subset here: CD45RA+ positively selected. The origin of the receptors is a man younger than 35 in good health.

This chain links TRBV5-6 with TRBJ2-7; the match to TRBD2 covers 7 bases. Trimming cost V 0 bases and J 3 bases; bases outside gene matches: 6. Germline CDR1 and CDR2: SGHDT and YYEEEE. The CDR3 is 15 amino acids. CDR3 sequence reads: CASSLGASGIYEQYF. The CDR3 DNA sequence: TGTGCCAGCAGCTTGGGAGCTAGCGGAATCTACGAGCAGTACTTC.

This chain uses TRBV4-1 with TRBJ2-6; the D gene could be TRBD1 or TRBD2 (5 bases each). Trimming took 4 bases from V and 1 from J, leaving 17 bases between them. Per germline, CDR1 MGHRA and CDR2 YSYEKL. CDR3 size: 18 residues. The chain's CDR3 is CASSLTGTPDSGANVLTF. CDR3 bases: TGCGCCAGCAGCCTAACCGGGACCCCTGATTCTGGGGCCAACGTCCTGACTTTC.

V gene TRBV6-5 combines with J gene TRBJ1-6; D ambiguous. Germline V CDR1 and CDR2: MNHEY, SVGAGI. The V end was cut by 6 bases, the J end by 0 bases, with 9 bases between. The CDR3 totals 15 residues. CDR3 sequence: CASRTRSSYNSPLHF. In DNA, the CDR3 is TGTGCCAGCAGGACCCGGAGCTCCTATAATTCACCCCTCCACTTT.

The chain carries TRBV27 and TRBJ1-6, with no clear D. Trimming stripped 2 bases from V and 11 bases from J, with 10 bases between. The germline V gene encodes CDR1 MNHEY and CDR2 SMNVEV (reference sequence). The CDR3 is 13 amino acids. CDR3 sequence (DNA): TGTGCCAGCAGTTTACTGGGGAGCCCACCCCTCCACTTT. Its protein product is CASSLLGSPPLHF.

J is TRBJ1-3 and V is TRBV19; D might be TRBD1 (5 bases). Per the germline V gene, CDR1 is LNHDA and CDR2 is SQIVND (reference sequence). CDR3 size: 15 residues. Trimming took off 7 bases at V and 0 bases at J, with 13 bases between the two ends. CDR3 residues: CASTGGTYSGNTIYF. CDR3 nucleotides: TGTGCCAGTACGGGGGGGACCTACTCTGGAAACACCATATATTTT.

This chain joins TRBV9 and TRBJ2-6, with a possible D match to TRBD2 (7 bases). V was pared by 6 bases and J by 2 bases, with 9 bases between. This CDR3 comprises 14 residues. CDR1 and CDR2 (germline): SGDLS, YYNGEE. CDR3 residues: CASTGGPGANVLTF. CDR3 bases: TGTGCCAGCACCGGGGGGCCTGGGGCCAACGTCCTGACTTTC.

The V and J genes are TRBV28 and TRBJ1-5; D remains unclear. Germline V gene sequence: CDR1 MDHEN, CDR2 SYDVKM. Trimming left V 8 bases short and J 2 bases short, with 13 bases between. This CDR3 contains 14 residues. The CDR3 DNA reads TGTGCCAGCGCCTGGGGTGTGGGCAATCAGCCCCAGCATTTT. Its translation is CASAWGVGNQPQHF. Based on the CDR3 plus reference TRBV28 and TRBJ1-5, the full variable domain is DVKVTQSSRYLVKRTGEKVFLECVQDMDHENMFWYRQDPGLGLRLIYFSYDVKMKEKGDIPEGYSVSREKKERFSLILESASTNQTSMYLCASAWGVGNQPQHFGDGTRLSIL.

The rearrangement links TRBV27 to TRBJ1-1, with TRBD1 matching 10 bases. The V gene end was trimmed by 6 bases and the J gene end by 5 bases; junction bases not matched to a gene: 6. The length of the CDR3 is 14 residues. Per germline, CDR1 MNHEY and CDR2 SMNVEV (reference sequence). The CDR3 region has the DNA TGTGCCAGCAGGTCCGGGACAGGGGAGACTGAAGCTTTCTTT. It specifies CASRSGTGETEAFF.

About this clone itself: Other DNA variants within this sample encode the same CDR3. The chain links TRBV18 to TRBJ1-4; 8 nucleotides align to TRBD1. From germline, CDR1 is KGHSH and CDR2 LQKENI. With 6 bases clipped from V and 6 bases from J, the junction kept 3 bases outside the gene matches. This CDR3 has 13 amino acids. CDR3 sequence: CASSRGQDEKLFF. The CDR3 region has the DNA TGTGCCAGCTCCCGGGGACAGGATGAAAAACTGTTTTTT.

The genes are TRBV4-1 and TRBJ1-5; TRBD1 is a possible D gene (6 bases). Per the germline V gene, CDR1 is MGHRA and CDR2 is YSYEKL. V was trimmed by 2 bases and J by 4 bases, leaving 6 bases between them. The CDR3 totals 13 residues. The CDR3 spells CASSQTGNQPQHF. CDR3 coding DNA: TGCGCCAGCAGCCAAACAGGGAATCAGCCCCAGCATTTT.

This chain links TRBV7-2 with TRBJ2-7; 7 positions match TRBD2. V was clipped by 6 bases and J by 0 bases; unmatched bases: 5. Germline V CDR1 and CDR2: SGHTA, FQGNSA. This CDR3 region has 14 residues. CDR3 in DNA: TGTGCCAGCAGGGACGGGGGGAGCTCCTACGAGCAGTACTTC. It specifies CASRDGGSSYEQYF.

V usage is TRBV7-2 and J usage is TRBJ2-1, with D perhaps TRBD2 (6 bases). V was shortened by 3 bases and J by 8 bases, with 14 bases between the two germline ends. The CDR3 is 14 residues long. CDR1 is SGHTA and CDR2 is FQGNSA in the germline V gene. The CDR3 DNA reads TGTGCCAGCAGCTTCCGCGGGGATTACGATGAGCAGTTCTTC. Translation: CASSFRGDYDEQFF.

V is TRBV2 and J is TRBJ2-6, with 7 bases lining up with TRBD1. Germline CDR1 reads SNHLY; CDR2 reads FYNNEI. The V and J ends lost 6 bases and 0 bases, in that order; junction bases with no gene match: 5. The CDR3 is made up of 16 amino acids. The CDR3 nucleotides read TGTGCCAGCAGCCAGACAGGGAACTCTGGGGCCAACGTCCTGACTTTC. It codes for CASSQTGNSGANVLTF.

The chain has TRBV5-5 and TRBJ2-5; no reliable D call. Trimming left V 6 bases short and J 5 bases short, with 20 bases between. Germline CDR1 SGHKS, CDR2 YYEKEE (reference sequence). CDR3 length equals 15 residues. The CDR3 bases are TGTGCCAGCAACGAATTCCCGACGGGCCGGGAGACCCAGTACTTC. Protein product: CASNEFPTGRETQYF.

Worth noting for this clone: The same CDR3 also results from other DNA sequences found in this sample. The rearrangement links TRBV5-1 to TRBJ2-3; 9 bases fit TRBD2. V shed 3 bases, J shed 0 bases, and the junction held 5 bases outside the gene matches. From germline, CDR1 is SGHRS and CDR2 YFSETQ. The CDR3 is 16 amino acids. CDR3 coding DNA: TGCGCCAGCAGCTCGCTGACTAGCGGTAGCACAGATACGCAGTATTTT. Translation: CASSSLTSGSTDTQYF.

The J gene is TRBJ2-2, the V gene TRBV27; D is possibly TRBD1 (6 bases). CDR3 size: 13 residues. Germline CDR1 and CDR2: MNHEY and SMNVEV (reference sequence). The V end lost 3 bases, the J end lost 5 bases, and 7 bases lay between the germline ends. Written as DNA, the CDR3 is TGTGCCAGCAGTTTTAGGGGGACCGGGGAGCTGTTTTTT. It specifies CASSFRGTGELFF.

Here the CDR3 reads CASRKSGTGAANEQFF. For the CDR3, the DNA is TGTGCCAGCAGGAAATCCGGGACAGGGGCCGCTAATGAGCAGTTCTTC. This chain joins TRBV2 and TRBJ2-1; 10 bases are a match to TRBD1. There are 16 residues in the CDR3. CDR1 and CDR2 (germline): SNHLY, FYNNEI. Unmatched junction bases numbered 12, after V lost 6 bases and J lost 7 bases.

Comment on this clone: Other DNA variants within this sample encode the same CDR3. The chain uses TRBV30 and TRBJ1-1; D ambiguous. V lost 0 bases and J lost 4, with 3 bases in between. Germline loops: CDR1 GTSNPN, CDR2 SVGIG (reference sequence). The CDR3 length is 11 residues. CDR3 in DNA: TGTGCCTGGAGTGTATCCACTGAAGCTTTCTTT. Its protein product is CAWSVSTEAFF. The variable domain in full, completed from reference TRBV30 and TRBJ1-1, reads SQTIHQWPATLVQPVGSPLSLECTVEGTSNPNLYWYRQAAGRGLQLLFYSVGIGQISSEVPQNLSASRPQDRQFILSSKKLLLSDSGFYLCAWSVSTEAFFGQGTRLTVV.

Worth noting for this clone: Other DNA sequences in this specimen translate into the identical CDR3. The J gene is TRBJ1-1, the V gene TRBV18; D gene ambiguous. V dropped 3 bases and J dropped 0 bases, with 5 bases sitting between them. This CDR3 spans 13 amino acids. Germline V gene data show CDR1 as KGHSH and CDR2 as LQKENI. The CDR3 bases are TGTGCCAGCTCACCGACCATGAACACTGAAGCTTTCTTT. Protein product: CASSPTMNTEAFF.

This chain uses TRBV7-9 with TRBJ1-2, with unresolved D. Germline V gives CDR1 SEHNR, CDR2 FQNEAQ (reference sequence). This CDR3 contains 12 residues. V was clipped by 5 bases and J by 6 bases, with 10 bases between them. CDR3 nucleotide sequence: TGTGCCAGCAGCCAGCCCTTGGATGGCTACACCTTC. Translating it yields CASSQPLDGYTF.

V is TRBV27 and J is TRBJ1-4, with 7 bases identical to TRBD1. From germline, CDR1 is MNHEY and CDR2 SMNVEV (reference sequence). The CDR3 length is 18 residues. Trimming at V came to 3 bases and at J to 3 bases, leaving 13 bases not matched to a gene. Written as DNA, the CDR3 is TGTGCCAGCAGTTTGGTCTACAGGGGAAAAACTTCTAATGAAAAACTGTTTTTT. It specifies CASSLVYRGKTSNEKLFF.

V is TRBV5-1 and J is TRBJ2-1; D unresolved. This CDR3 has 12 amino acids. The germline V and J ends were trimmed by 5 bases and 8 bases, with 11 bases remaining between them. Germline CDR1 reads SGHRS; CDR2 reads YFSETQ. This CDR3 reads CASSPQWDEQFF. The DNA of the CDR3 is TGCGCCAGCAGTCCGCAGTGGGATGAGCAGTTCTTC.